What follows is one TCR beta chain and its context. Its antigen is currently unknown. Memory CD4+ cells were the fraction left after CD45RA+ naive selection. The assay was immunoSEQ multiplex PCR, and TCRdb's table has in-frame clones only and misses some. The table includes 2 million to 3 million clones, 93% detected once. The sample originates from a study of shared clonotypes between healthy human individuals. Overall study: Aged 18 to 49, the donors were two women and a few men.

The CDR3 runs to 15 residues. V was clipped by 3 bases and J by 5 bases, with 17 bases between them. The germline V gene has CDR1 SGHNT and CDR2 YYREEE (reference sequence). The study, taken as a whole, reports: Among the subsets, naive ones generally showed larger estimated richness than memory ones.

This chain links TRBV5-4 with TRBJ1-1; TRBD1 is a possible D gene (5 bases). This sequence was found in a man between 18 and 35 years old in good health. Some clones in this sample may be carry-over from other donors' samples. The specimen sequenced was naive CD4+ T cells from PBMCs. The subset here: CD45RA+ positively selected. CDR3 amino acids: CASSSEQAGATEAFF. DNA of the CDR3: TGTGCCAGCAGCTCAGAACAGGCCGGGGCAACTGAAGCTTTCTTT.